This T cell receptor beta chain appears in the sequencing data of a study of blood T cell repertoires in COVID-19. Looking at the study overall: T cells, B-cell-depleted T cells, or PBMCs supplied cDNA or gDNA.

Measured with immunoSEQ multiplex PCR; TCRdb has only the in-frame clones, and not every one. The table has approximately 330,000 clones, roughly 90% seen once. Trimming removed 5 bases from V and 7 bases from J; junction bases left unmatched: 7. The germline gives CDR1 SGHTA, CDR2 FQGNSA. The CDR3 length is 13 residues. The V and J genes are TRBV7-2 and TRBJ1-1; 7 nucleotides match TRBD1. This clonotype was obtained from a man in his thirties or forties with COVID-19, enrolled during active disease. Sequencing was done on a sample of peripheral blood. The CDR3 loop reads CASSTGQFGEAFF. The CDR3 DNA is TGTGCCAGCAGCACGGGACAGTTCGGTGAAGCTTTCTTT.